The clone carrying this TCR beta chain was observed a handful of times. The entry originates in a study of blood T cell repertoires in COVID-19. Germline lookup yields CDR1 SNHLY and CDR2 FYNNEI. Trimming pared 3 bases from V and 4 bases from J, leaving 10 bases between. The CDR3 totals 15 residues. Authors' analysis steps: Amplified reference gene primers provided the basis for estimating nucleated cell counts. TCRdb's table, derived via immunoSEQ multiplex PCR, lists solely in-frame clones and lacks some. The DNA gave D and trimming, while V, J and clone size come from that table. This sample has 310,000 or so clones, with 87% found just once.

The source material was peripheral blood. The genes are TRBV2 and TRBJ1-6; D remains ambiguous. The clonotype comes from a man younger than 45 with COVID-19, enrolled during active disease. In nucleotides, the CDR3 is TGTGCCAGCAGTGACCCCCCGAGGTATAATTCACCCCTCCACTTT. It codes for CASSDPPRYNSPLHF.